Each of the 32 T cell receptor beta chains below was sequenced from the same sample in a study of shared clonotypes between healthy human individuals. Sequencing was performed with immunoSEQ multiplex PCR; in TCRdb, only in-frame clones are kept and a portion is missing. The sample lists approximately 460,000 clones; more than 70% were seen once. Sequenced material: PBMCs. All receptors come from a woman in her 40s in good health. Some clones in this sample may be carry-over from other donors' samples.

The rearrangement uses TRBV23-1 and TRBJ2-7, with D tentatively TRBD1 (5 bases). Being an ORF, TRBV23-1 has a function that is uncertain. The CDR3 has 15 amino acids. Trimming removed 2 bases from V and 2 bases from J, with 13 bases in between. CDR3: CASSQGAEMAYEQYF. The CDR3 DNA is TGCGCCAGCAGTCAAGGGGCAGAGATGGCCTACGAGCAGTACTTC.

CDR3 region: CSVAGTGNTIYF. The CDR3 bases are TGCAGCGTTGCAGGGACTGGAAACACCATATATTTT. The chain joins TRBV29-1 to TRBJ1-3, with D perhaps TRBD1 (5 bases). Germline CDR1 SQVTM, CDR2 ANQGSEA. There are 12 residues in the CDR3. The germline V and J ends were trimmed by 4 bases and 2 bases, with 6 bases remaining between them.

This rearrangement joins TRBV11-1 to TRBJ2-2; D gene unclear. Trimming stripped 5 bases from V and 3 bases from J, with 13 bases between. The germline gives CDR1 SGHAT, CDR2 FQDESV (reference sequence). CDR3 length: 15 residues. The chain's CDR3 is CASSHGEAYTGELFF. CDR3 coding DNA: TGTGCCAGCAGCCACGGTGAGGCTTACACCGGGGAGCTGTTTTTT.

The genes are TRBV9 and TRBJ2-7, with TRBD1 matching 8 bases. Germline V CDR1 and CDR2: SGDLS, YYNGEE. CDR3 size: 14 residues. V shed 2 bases, J shed 4 bases, and the junction held 5 bases outside the gene matches. CDR3 protein: CASSVRTGQYEQYF. CDR3 bases: TGTGCCAGCAGCGTGAGGACAGGGCAGTACGAGCAGTACTTC.

V gene TRBV9 combines with J gene TRBJ1-1; the D gene is possibly TRBD1 (5 bases). The germline V gene encodes CDR1 SGDLS and CDR2 YYNGEE. The V and J ends lost 0 bases and 0 bases respectively, with 9 bases between them. This CDR3 is 15 amino acids long. The CDR3 reads CASSVGSGMNTEAFF. DNA of the CDR3: TGTGCCAGCAGCGTAGGTTCAGGGATGAACACTGAAGCTTTCTTT. Supplemented by reference TRBV9 and TRBJ1-1, the full variable domain reads DSGVTQTPKHLITATGQRVTLRCSPRSGDLSVYWYQQSLDQGLQFLIQYYNGEERAKGNILERFSAQQFPDLHSELNLSSLELGDSALYFCASSVGSGMNTEAFFGQGTRLTVV.

The chain links TRBV9 to TRBJ2-2; maybe TRBD2 (6 bases). V lost 3 bases to trimming and J lost 6 bases, with 18 bases between them. Germline assignment: CDR1 SGDLS and CDR2 YYNGEE. The CDR3 runs to 16 residues. The CDR3 reads CASSGLAEAGAGELFF. In DNA form, the CDR3 reads TGTGCCAGCAGCGGATTAGCGGAGGCGGGTGCCGGGGAGCTGTTTTTT.

In the case of this clone: The same CDR3 arises from other DNA sequences in this sample as well. The V call is TRBV15, the J call TRBJ2-1; D ambiguous. Looked up from germline, CDR1 is LNHNV and CDR2 is YYDKDF (reference sequence). The V gene lost 1 base and the J gene lost 0 bases, with 4 bases spanning the gap. This CDR3 has 14 amino acids. CDR3: CATSRGSSYNEQFF. The CDR3 DNA follows: TGTGCCACCAGCAGAGGGAGCTCCTACAATGAGCAGTTCTTC.

This clone was picked up a small number of times. The rearrangement uses TRBV6-6 and TRBJ1-2, with no clear D. The CDR3 is 14 residues long. Germline V CDR1 and CDR2: MNHNY, SVGAGI (reference sequence). The germline V and J ends were trimmed by 0 bases and 7 bases, with 12 bases remaining between them. CDR3 loop: CASSYSRSTGGYTF. The CDR3 nucleotides are TGTGCCAGCAGTTACTCGAGGTCAACCGGTGGCTACACCTTC.

This clone was picked up many times. The sample has other DNA sequences that encode this CDR3 too. The V gene is TRBV11-2, the J gene TRBJ2-5, with D perhaps matching TRBD2 (6 bases). Germline-derived CDR1 and CDR2 are SGHAT and FQNNGV. The CDR3 is made up of 13 amino acids. Between the trimmed V and J ends, which lost 3 bases and 2 bases, there was a span of 7 bases. The CDR3 loop reads CASSLGLQETQYF. CDR3 sequence (DNA): TGTGCCAGCAGCTTGGGACTGCAAGAGACCCAGTACTTC.

The gene calls are TRBV10-3 and TRBJ2-2, with 8 bases matching TRBD2. This CDR3 spans 16 amino acids. With 8 bases clipped from V and 3 bases from J, the junction kept 11 bases outside the gene matches. Germline V gene sequence: CDR1 ENHRY, CDR2 SYGVKD. DNA for the CDR3: TGTGCCATCCTAACTAGACTAGCGACCCACACCGGGGAGCTGTTTTTT. Translation: CAILTRLATHTGELFF.

The sample holds one count of this clone. The gene calls are TRBV18 and TRBJ1-4; D is ambiguous. CDR1 and CDR2 from the germline V gene are KGHSH and LQKENI. This CDR3 has 18 amino acids. The V and J ends lost 3 bases and 0 bases respectively, with 17 bases between them. CDR3 sequence reads: CASSPRTAWTATNEKLFF. The CDR3 DNA sequence: TGTGCCAGCTCACCGCGAACAGCCTGGACTGCAACTAATGAAAAACTGTTTTTT.

The gene calls are TRBV7-3 and TRBJ2-1, with D perhaps TRBD1 or TRBD2 (5 bases each). Deletions cut 3 bases from V and 7 bases from J, with 13 bases between. Germline CDR1 and CDR2: SGHTA and FQGTGA. This CDR3 has 14 residues. Written as DNA, the CDR3 is TGTGCCAGCAGCTTGACCGGGACGCCGAATGAGCAGTTCTTC. Translated: CASSLTGTPNEQFF.

The chain carries TRBV7-9 and TRBJ2-2; D possibly uses TRBD1 or TRBD2 (5 bases each). CDR1 is SEHNR, CDR2 FQNEAQ, per germline (reference sequence). This CDR3 region has 16 residues. V gave up 5 bases and J gave up 4 bases, with 17 bases separating them. In DNA form, the CDR3 reads TGTGCCAGCAGCGATTGGGCCACTAGGGGCACCGGGGAGCTGTTTTTT. Amino acids: CASSDWATRGTGELFF.

This rearrangement joins TRBV7-9 to TRBJ2-5; TRBD1 is a possible D gene (5 bases). The V and J ends lost 8 bases and 5 bases respectively, with 15 bases between them. The germline gives CDR1 SEHNR, CDR2 FQNEAQ (reference sequence). This CDR3 region has 13 residues. The CDR3 sequence is CASDGQRGETQYF. The CDR3 coding sequence is TGTGCCAGCGACGGACAACGTGGGGAGACCCAGTACTTC.

J is TRBJ2-7 and V is TRBV28; 8 nucleotides align to TRBD1. The CDR3 is 15 amino acids. CDR1 and CDR2 from the germline V gene are MDHEN and SYDVKM. The ends lost 6 bases at V and 0 bases at J; junction bases unmatched: 7. The chain's CDR3 is CASSQSGTGSYEQYF. The CDR3 DNA reads as TGTGCCAGCAGCCAGTCCGGGACAGGCTCCTACGAGCAGTACTTC.

The table lists this clone with a count of one. This chain connects TRBV15 to TRBJ2-7; TRBD2 matches 8 bases. The CDR3 is 13 residues long. The V segment lost 5 bases and the J segment 5 bases; nucleotides outside the gene matches: 5. CDR1 and CDR2 (germline): LNHNV, YYDKDF (reference sequence). The CDR3 DNA follows: TGTGCCACCAGCCCCGGGAGGGAAAACGAGCAGTACTTC. Residues: CATSPGRENEQYF.

V usage is TRBV2 and J usage is TRBJ1-1; possible D gene TRBD1, 5 bases. The V gene's germline CDR1 is SNHLY and CDR2 FYNNEI. V was shortened by 5 bases and J by 3 bases, with 10 bases between the two germline ends. This CDR3 spans 13 amino acids. In DNA, the CDR3 is TGTGCCAGCAGTCAGGGAGCAGACACTGAAGCTTTCTTT. Translation: CASSQGADTEAFF.

This chain connects TRBV6-6 to TRBJ2-1; D is undetermined. This CDR3 is built from 16 residues. V lost 7 bases to trimming and J lost 3 bases, with 19 bases between them. The germline CDR1 and CDR2 sequences are MNHNY and SVGAGI (reference sequence). As DNA, the CDR3 is TGTGCCAGCAATCCCCGGACGGCACGGAACTACAATGAGCAGTTCTTC. Translation gives CASNPRTARNYNEQFF.

This rearrangement joins TRBV6-1 to TRBJ2-7; D might be TRBD1 (6 bases). V dropped 5 bases and J dropped 3 bases, with 17 bases sitting between them. The CDR3 is made up of 15 amino acids. Germline values: CDR1 MNHNS, CDR2 SASEGT. The chain's CDR3 is CASSFNTGWGYEQYF. The CDR3 DNA is TGTGCCAGCAGTTTCAATACAGGGTGGGGCTACGAGCAGTACTTC.

The V and J genes are TRBV28 and TRBJ2-2; weak D call: TRBD2 (6 bases). V dropped 7 bases and J dropped 6 bases, with 18 bases sitting between them. The germline V gene encodes CDR1 MDHEN and CDR2 SYDVKM. This CDR3 region has 15 residues. This CDR3 reads CASKSGGSVAGELFF. As DNA, the CDR3 is TGTGCCAGCAAATCCGGGGGTTCGGTGGCCGGGGAGCTGTTTTTT.

This clone was detected only once. A far larger clone is one base from this, pointing to a likely read error. The chain carries TRBV29-1 and TRBJ2-3, with D possibly TRBD2 on 6 matching bases. The CDR3 spans 14 residues. V lost 4 bases, J lost 2 bases, and 13 bases lay in between. Germline CDR1 and CDR2: SQVTM and ANQGSEA. The CDR3 nucleotides are TGCAGCGTTGGAGCGGGTGCAGCCACAGATACGCAGTATTTT. Its protein product is CSVGAGAATDTQYF.

This clone occurred a few times. The chain links TRBV28 to TRBJ1-4, with 7 bases matching TRBD1. CDR1 and CDR2 from the germline V gene are MDHEN and SYDVKM. V gave up 8 bases and J gave up 11 bases; unmatched junction bases: 14. The CDR3 contains 14 residues. This chain's CDR3 is CASEQGRVGRKLFF. For the CDR3, the DNA is TGTGCCAGCGAACAGGGGAGGGTAGGCAGGAAACTGTTTTTT.

With regard to this clone: A far larger clone is off by one base, so a read error is likely. The V gene is TRBV27, the J gene TRBJ2-5; TRBD2 matches 8 bases. Germline CDR1 and CDR2: MNHEY and SMNVEV (reference sequence). The CDR3 length is 15 residues. V trimming: 4 bases; J trimming: 7 bases; junction bases outside the gene matches: 11. CDR3 nucleotides: TGTGCCAGCAGTTCCAAGGGACTAGTCTTTGCGACCCAGTACTTC. Its protein product is CASSSKGLVFATQYF.

This clone was seen at least ten times. In nucleotides, the CDR3 is TGTGCCAGTAGTATCAGTCTTCAGAACAATGAGCAGTTCTTC. Its translation: CASSISLQNNEQFF. V usage is TRBV19 and J usage is TRBJ2-1, with D unresolved. Germline V gene lookup returns CDR1 LNHDA and CDR2 SQIVND (reference sequence). The V end was cut by 3 bases, the J end by 5 bases, with 11 bases between. CDR3 length: 14 amino acids.

The V and J genes are TRBV5-6 and TRBJ2-7; 7 bases map to TRBD1. Germline V CDR1 and CDR2: SGHDT, YYEEEE. Losses at the gene ends were 3 bases for V and 6 bases for J; bases not matched to a gene: 9. This CDR3 spans 14 amino acids. CDR3 sequence reads: CASSSKTGLGEQYF. The CDR3 DNA reads as TGTGCCAGCAGCTCGAAGACAGGGTTGGGCGAGCAGTACTTC.

The genes are TRBV4-2 and TRBJ2-6, with D maybe TRBD1 (6 bases). The length of the CDR3 is 16 residues. CDR1 LGHNA and CDR2 YNFKEQ come from the germline V gene. Trimming removed 6 bases at V and 1 base at J, with 13 bases between. The CDR3 bases are TGTGCCAGCAGTCGGGATACAGGGTCTGGGGCCAACGTCCTGACTTTC. Amino acids: CASSRDTGSGANVLTF.

This rearrangement joins TRBV7-2 to TRBJ2-5; 7 positions agree with TRBD2. V trimming: 3 bases; J trimming: 4 bases; junction bases outside the gene matches: 17. Germline V gene lookup returns CDR1 SGHTA and CDR2 FQGNSA. This CDR3 region has 18 residues. The CDR3 protein is CASSLGHLRRGTGETQYF. The DNA for the CDR3 is TGTGCCAGCAGCTTGGGGCACCTTAGGCGGGGGACGGGAGAGACCCAGTACTTC.

The V gene is TRBV29-1, the J gene TRBJ2-7; no clear D gene. V shed 3 bases and J shed 4 bases, with 10 bases lying between them. The CDR3 contains 12 residues. Germline values: CDR1 SQVTM, CDR2 ANQGSEA. The CDR3 DNA is TGCAGCGTTGAGGGGTTTGGGTACGAGCAGTACTTC. Its protein is CSVEGFGYEQYF.

This rearrangement joins TRBV2 to TRBJ2-2, with TRBD2 matching 10 bases. CDR3 size: 15 residues. Germline CDR1 is SNHLY and CDR2 is FYNNEI. The ends lost 7 bases at V and 3 bases at J; junction bases unmatched: 5. The CDR3, as DNA: TGTGCCAGCACCCGGGGGACTAGCGACACCGGGGAGCTGTTTTTT. The encoded protein is CASTRGTSDTGELFF.

This chain uses TRBV6-1 with TRBJ2-1, with 7 bases identical to TRBD2. The germline V gene encodes CDR1 MNHNS and CDR2 SASEGT. V lost 11 bases to trimming and J lost 7 bases; unmatched junction nucleotides: 14. The CDR3 is 14 residues long. The DNA for the CDR3 is TGTGCCCTCTCCAGGGTTAGCGGGTATAATGAGCAGTTCTTC. This translates into CALSRVSGYNEQFF.

The chain is built from TRBV14 and TRBJ2-1; 10 bases are shared with TRBD2. The CDR3 sequence is 16 residues long. V shed 5 bases and J 6 bases; nucleotides not matched to a gene: 10. CDR1 is SGHDN, CDR2 FVKESK, per germline. The CDR3 DNA reads as TGTGCCAGCAGCGCCGTCCTAGCGGGAGTGGGCAATGAGCAGTTCTTC. The encoded protein is CASSAVLAGVGNEQFF. Supplemented by reference TRBV14 and TRBJ2-1, the full variable domain reads EAGVTQFPSHSVIEKGQTVTLRCDPISGHDNLYWYRRVMGKEIKFLLHFVKESKQDESGMPNNRFLAERTGGTYSTLKVQPAELEDSGVYFCASSAVLAGVGNEQFFGPGTRLTVL.

The chain combines TRBV15 with TRBJ2-3; D possibly corresponds to TRBD2 (6 bases). The V end lost 3 bases, the J end lost 2 bases, and 12 bases lay between the germline ends. The CDR3 contains 15 residues. Per germline, CDR1 LNHNV and CDR2 YYDKDF (reference sequence). In DNA, the CDR3 is TGTGCCACCAGCAGTCTTCTAGCGAACACAGATACGCAGTATTTT. Its translation is CATSSLLANTDTQYF.